The 16 T cell receptor beta chains below all came from one sample that was sequenced in a study of identical twins (dated by TCRdb to between 2015 and 2016). Receptor amplification or capture employed 5' RACE. The sample was run on an Illumina HiSeq 2000. TCRdb trimmed the raw reads at Q25, called clones with MiXCR and kept productive beta chains. Every entry covers one CDR3 protein and lists the most common genes and DNA from its rows. This sample comprises hundreds of thousands of distinct CDR3 sequences, about 12% of them detected only once. The ten largest clones take up 1.5% to 2% of the sample. These records were also assigned to another study, of yellow fever vaccine responses in identical twins.

Specimen: PBMCs. These receptors came from a woman between 18 and 29 years old in good health.

This rearrangement joins TRBV12-3 or TRBV12-4 to TRBJ2-3; 11 bases fit TRBD1. V dropped 6 bases and J dropped 6; count of bases not matched to a gene: 8. The CDR3 consists of 15 residues. CDR3 DNA sequence: TGTGCCAGCAGCGGGACAGGGGGTGCCTTGGATACGCAGTATTTT. This codes for CASSGTGGALDTQYF.

In its sample, this clonotype was seen a few times. This chain links TRBV25-1 with TRBJ2-3; a weak D match, TRBD1 (7 bases). V lost 3 bases and J 6 bases, leaving 10 bases between the germline ends. Germline CDR1 reads MGHDK; CDR2 reads SYGVNS. The CDR3 runs 13 residues. CDR3 nucleotide sequence: TGTGCCAGCAGTGACAGGGGGGAGGATACGCAGTATTTT. Translating it yields CASSDRGEDTQYF.

This clonotype has only a few counts. CDR3 loop: CASSFWEEAYEQYF. The CDR3 coding sequence is TGTGCCAGCAGCTTTTGGGAGGAAGCCTACGAGCAGTACTTC. The J gene is TRBJ2-7, the V gene TRBV7-9; tentatively, D is TRBD2 (6 bases). The V and J ends lost 3 bases and 2 bases respectively, with 11 bases between them. From germline, CDR1 is SEHNR and CDR2 FQNEAQ (reference sequence). This CDR3 has 14 amino acids.

The gene calls are TRBV29-1 and TRBJ2-5; either TRBD1 or TRBD2 may supply D (6 bases each). Germline V gives CDR1 SQVTM, CDR2 ANQGSEA. The CDR3 runs to 12 residues. The ends were cut back, 6 bases at V and 7 bases at J, with 15 bases in the middle. CDR3 protein: CSVRSGASTQYF. The CDR3 DNA reads as TGCAGCGTCCGCTCGGGGGCGTCGACCCAGTACTTC.

This clonotype has only a few counts. This chain connects TRBV5-1 to TRBJ2-1, with 12 nucleotides matching TRBD2. This CDR3 contains 14 residues. V shed 9 bases, J shed 9 bases, and the junction held 10 bases outside the gene matches. The germline V gene has CDR1 SGHRS and CDR2 YFSETQ. CDR3 DNA sequence: TGCGCCACCTCACCGACTAGCGGGAGTATTGAGCAGTTCTTC. It yields the protein CATSPTSGSIEQFF.

This clonotype showed up just a few times. The V gene is TRBV5-1, the J gene TRBJ2-5, with D perhaps matching TRBD1 (5 bases). This CDR3 spans 14 amino acids. Trimming stripped 2 bases from V and 2 bases from J, with 10 bases between. Germline V gene data show CDR1 as SGHRS and CDR2 as YFSETQ. The CDR3 here is CASSFWNRQETQYF. The DNA for the CDR3 is TGCGCCAGCAGCTTTTGGAACAGGCAAGAGACCCAGTACTTC.

This clonotype was recorded many times. The chain uses TRBV28 and TRBJ2-1; 11 nucleotides match TRBD2. J gave up 3 bases and V 6 bases, and 4 bases lay outside the gene matches. The CDR3 has 15 amino acids. Germline CDR1 and CDR2: MDHEN and SYDVKM. The CDR3 DNA reads as TGTGCCAGCAGATCGACTAGCGGGGTCTACAATGAGCAGTTCTTC. Encoded protein: CASRSTSGVYNEQFF.

This clonotype appeared a few times. As DNA, the CDR3 is TGCGCCAGCAGCCCGGGGGGCCGAGTGAATGCTTTCTTT. Translated: CASSPGGRVNAFF. The J gene is TRBJ1-1, the V gene TRBV5-1, with TRBD1 as a possible D gene (6 bases). This CDR3 has 13 residues. Trimming removed 4 bases at V and 11 bases at J, with 18 bases between. CDR1 SGHRS and CDR2 YFSETQ come from the germline V gene.

The table lists this clonotype with a few counts. The chain employs TRBV13 and TRBJ2-1; 7 nucleotides line up with TRBD1. Germline lookup yields CDR1 PRHDT and CDR2 FYEKMQ (reference sequence). J gave up 0 bases and V 3 bases, and 5 bases lay outside the gene matches. This CDR3 contains 16 residues. The CDR3 loop reads CASSFSRGRSYNEQFF. DNA for the CDR3: TGTGCCAGCAGCTTCTCTAGGGGGCGCTCCTACAATGAGCAGTTCTTC.

The sample holds a few counts of this clonotype. The V and J genes are TRBV6-5 and TRBJ2-7, with TRBD1 identical over 9 bases. Germline trimming cut 2 bases from V and 2 bases from J; bases unmatched to any gene: 1. The CDR3 is made up of 14 amino acids. Germline values: CDR1 MNHEY, CDR2 SVGAGI. CDR3 DNA sequence: TGTGCCAGCAGTTACCGGACAGGGGCCTACGAGCAGTACGTC. Its protein is CASSYRTGAYEQYV.

The chain recombines TRBV6-5 with TRBJ2-1; TRBD2 aligns across 9 bases. There are 16 residues in the CDR3. V dropped 4 bases and J dropped 8; count of bases not matched to a gene: 12. From germline, CDR1 is MNHEY and CDR2 SVGAGI. This chain's CDR3 is CASSSYFGTSSDEQFF. The DNA of the CDR3 is TGTGCCAGCAGTTCCTACTTTGGGACTAGCAGCGATGAGCAGTTCTTC.

There are many counts of this clonotype. CDR3 DNA: TGTGCCACCAGCAGAGATCGGCCAGATACGCAGTATTTT. Amino acid sequence: CATSRDRPDTQYF. This rearrangement joins TRBV15 to TRBJ2-3; D call uncertain. The V end was cut by 0 bases, the J end by 4 bases, with 5 bases between. Germline CDR1 reads LNHNV; CDR2 reads YYDKDF (reference sequence). The CDR3 runs 13 residues.

This clonotype showed up just a few times. The chain couples TRBV12-3 or TRBV12-4 to TRBJ1-5, with 7 bases aligning to TRBD1. V was pared by 6 bases and J by 2 bases, with 7 bases of the junction left unmatched. The CDR3 totals 15 residues. The DNA of the CDR3 is TGTGCCAGCAGCCCTTTAGGACAGGGCAATCAGCCCCAGCATTTT. Translated: CASSPLGQGNQPQHF.

Ten or more counts support this clonotype. This rearrangement joins TRBV20-1 to TRBJ1-1; TRBD1 is a possible D gene (6 bases). Germline CDR1 reads DFQATT; CDR2 reads SNEGSKA (reference sequence). Between the trimmed V and J ends, which lost 6 bases and 5 bases, there was a span of 19 bases. The CDR3 spans 14 residues. CDR3 DNA sequence: TGCAGTGCGCGAGGTGGGAGGGGGAATACTGAAGCTTTCTTT. This sequence encodes CSARGGRGNTEAFF.

The table lists this clonotype with many counts. The V gene is TRBV9, the J gene TRBJ2-1; D unclear. Trimming removed 7 bases at V and 1 base at J, with 3 bases between. Germline V gene sequence: CDR1 SGDLS, CDR2 YYNGEE. This CDR3 region has 11 residues. The CDR3: CASGSYNEQFF. The DNA of the CDR3 is TGTGCCAGCGGATCCTACAATGAGCAGTTCTTC.

The table lists this clonotype with a few counts. The chain employs TRBV7-9 and TRBJ1-1, with D maybe TRBD1 (6 bases). The CDR3 is 15 amino acids. Germline lookup yields CDR1 SEHNR and CDR2 FQNEAQ (reference sequence). The germline V and J ends were trimmed by 0 bases and 3 bases, with 11 bases remaining between them. The CDR3 DNA is TGTGCCAGCAGCTTAGCCGGCAGGGGTTACACTGAAGCTTTCTTT. Its protein product is CASSLAGRGYTEAFF.